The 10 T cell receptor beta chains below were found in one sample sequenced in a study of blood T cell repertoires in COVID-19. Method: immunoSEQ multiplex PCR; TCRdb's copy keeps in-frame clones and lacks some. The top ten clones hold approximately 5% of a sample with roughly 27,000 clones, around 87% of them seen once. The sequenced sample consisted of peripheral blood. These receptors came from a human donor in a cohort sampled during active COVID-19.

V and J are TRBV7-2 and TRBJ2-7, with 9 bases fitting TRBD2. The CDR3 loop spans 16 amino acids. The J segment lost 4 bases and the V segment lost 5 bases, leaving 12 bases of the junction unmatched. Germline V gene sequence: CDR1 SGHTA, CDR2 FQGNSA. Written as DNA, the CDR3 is TGTGCCAGCAGCCCGAGGATTTGGACTAGCGCTTACGAGCAGTACTTC. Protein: CASSPRIWTSAYEQYF.

In nucleotides, the CDR3 is TGTGCCAGTAGTTTCTCTCCCCAATGGGGGCCTTACAATGAGCAGTTCTTC. This encodes CASSFSPQWGPYNEQFF. The gene calls are TRBV19 and TRBJ2-1; a weak D match, TRBD1 (6 bases). The CDR3 has 17 amino acids. CDR1 and CDR2 (germline): LNHDA, SQIVND (reference sequence). Between the trimmed V and J ends, which lost 5 bases and 4 bases, there was a span of 21 bases.

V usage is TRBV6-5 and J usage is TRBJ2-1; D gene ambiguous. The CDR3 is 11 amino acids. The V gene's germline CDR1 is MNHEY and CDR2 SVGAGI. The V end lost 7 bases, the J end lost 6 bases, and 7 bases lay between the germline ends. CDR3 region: CASTRGNEQFF. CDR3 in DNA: TGTGCCAGCACCCGAGGCAATGAGCAGTTCTTC.

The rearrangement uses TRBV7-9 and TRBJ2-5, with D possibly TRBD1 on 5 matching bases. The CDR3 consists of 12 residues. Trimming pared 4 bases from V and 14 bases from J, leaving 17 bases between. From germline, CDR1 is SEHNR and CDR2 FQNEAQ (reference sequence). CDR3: CASSSATAGPYF. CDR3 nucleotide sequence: TGTGCCAGCAGCTCAGCGACGGCAGGGCCCTACTTC.

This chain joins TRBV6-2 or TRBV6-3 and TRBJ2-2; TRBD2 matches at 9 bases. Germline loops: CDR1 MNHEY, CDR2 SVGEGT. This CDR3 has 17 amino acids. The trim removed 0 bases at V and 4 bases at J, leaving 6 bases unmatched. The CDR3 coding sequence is TGTGCCAGCAGTTACTCGGCGGGGGGGGCGGGCACCGGGGAGCTGTTTTTT. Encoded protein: CASSYSAGGAGTGELFF.

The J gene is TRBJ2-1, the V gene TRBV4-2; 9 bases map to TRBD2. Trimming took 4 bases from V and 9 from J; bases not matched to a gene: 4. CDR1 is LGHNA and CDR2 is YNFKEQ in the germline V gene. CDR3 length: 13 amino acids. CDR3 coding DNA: TGTGCCAGCAGCCCAGGACTAGCGTCTGAGCAGTTCTTC. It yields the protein CASSPGLASEQFF.

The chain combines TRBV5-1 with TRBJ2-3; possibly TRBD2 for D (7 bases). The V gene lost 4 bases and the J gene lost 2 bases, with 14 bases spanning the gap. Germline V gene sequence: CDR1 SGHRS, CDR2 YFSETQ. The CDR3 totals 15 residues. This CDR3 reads CASSARGAHTDTQYF. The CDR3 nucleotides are TGCGCCAGCAGCGCCCGGGGGGCCCACACAGATACGCAGTATTTT. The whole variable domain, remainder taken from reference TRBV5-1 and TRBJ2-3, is KAGVTQTPRYLIKTRGQQVTLSCSPISGHRSVSWYQQTPGQGLQFLFEYFSETQRNKGNFPGRFSGRQFSNSRSEMNVSTLELGDSALYLCASSARGAHTDTQYFGPGTRLTVL.

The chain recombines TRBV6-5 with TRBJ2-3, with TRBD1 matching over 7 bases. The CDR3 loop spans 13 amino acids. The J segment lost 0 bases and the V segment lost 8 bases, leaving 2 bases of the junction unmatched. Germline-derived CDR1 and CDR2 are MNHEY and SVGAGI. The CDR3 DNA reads TGTGCCAGCCCGACAGGGAGCACAGATACGCAGTATTTT. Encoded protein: CASPTGSTDTQYF.

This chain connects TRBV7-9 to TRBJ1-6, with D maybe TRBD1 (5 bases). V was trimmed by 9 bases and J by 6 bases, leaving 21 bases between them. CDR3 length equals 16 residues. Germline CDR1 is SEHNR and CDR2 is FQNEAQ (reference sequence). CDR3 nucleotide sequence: TGTGCCAGTGCCTGGGGGGGAACTAGCGCTAATTCACCCCTCCACTTT. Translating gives CASAWGGTSANSPLHF.

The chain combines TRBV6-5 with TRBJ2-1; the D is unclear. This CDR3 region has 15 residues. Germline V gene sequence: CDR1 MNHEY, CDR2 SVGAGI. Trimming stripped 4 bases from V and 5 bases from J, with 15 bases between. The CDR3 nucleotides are TGTGCCAGCAGTTCCCCCAAACAGTCCCACAATGAGCAGTTCTTC. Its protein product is CASSSPKQSHNEQFF.